The entry below gives a single TCR beta chain sequence along with its context. The entry originates in a study of blood T cell repertoires in COVID-19. CDR3 size: 18 residues. The V gene's germline CDR1 is SNHLY and CDR2 FYNNEI. V shed 3 bases, J shed 2 bases, and the junction held 9 bases outside the gene matches. The protocol was immunoSEQ multiplex PCR, while the TCRdb copy is restricted to in-frame clones and leaves out a portion. This table holds 160,000 or so clones, approximately 90% found once. The chain is built from TRBV2 and TRBJ2-6; 8 nucleotides line up with TRBD1. Sequenced: peripheral blood. The TCR comes from a woman aged 60 to 75 who had recovered from COVID-19. CDR3 protein: CASSDLSRGLAGANVLTF. CDR3 nucleotide sequence: TGTGCCAGCAGTGATTTAAGCAGGGGGCTAGCTGGGGCCAACGTCCTGACTTTC.